This T cell receptor beta chain is from a study of response to subunit inactivated influenza vaccine. Whole-study results and caveats: Each seasonal influenza vaccination, the authors suggested, recruits few new T cells.

V shed 5 bases and J 0 bases; nucleotides not matched to a gene: 3. The CDR3 runs 15 residues. Per germline, CDR1 ENHRY and CDR2 SYGVKD. TCRdb passed the RT-PCR reads through MiXCR, listing each CDR3 protein once. The sample gives hundreds of thousands of distinct CDR3 sequences, roughly 20% of which show up once; about a tenth is in the top ten. This clonotype was detected many times. Its antigen is unknown. The V and J genes are TRBV10-3 and TRBJ2-3; TRBD2 aligns across 9 bases. The sequence was obtained from a man aged 50 or older who received an inactivated influenza vaccine. The source material was PBMCs from blood, sampled 5 to 6 days after vaccination. The CDR3 loop is CAISRTSESTDTQYF. CDR3 nucleotide sequence: TGTGCCATCAGTAGGACTAGCGAGAGCACAGATACGCAGTATTTT.